Reported below is one T cell receptor beta chain. Treg sorting used a CD4+CD25+CD127-/low gate. TCRdb reprocessed the 5' RACE reads via MiXCR and lists one record per CDR3 protein. Found here are about 40,000 distinct CDR3 sequences, over 20% of them singletons; the top ten hold 3.5% to 4.5%. Material: Tregs sorted from a lymph node. This TCR derives from a female donor with breast cancer.

CDR3 sequence: CASSYRQVIGGNEQFF. The CDR3 coding sequence is TGTGCCAGCAGTTACCGTCAGGTCATTGGTGGGAATGAGCAGTTCTTC. The J gene is TRBJ2-1, the V gene TRBV6-2 or TRBV6-3; no clear D. Germline assignment: CDR1 MNHEY and CDR2 SVGEGT. The CDR3 consists of 16 residues. V was trimmed by 2 bases and J by 7 bases, leaving 18 bases between them.